The 25 T cell receptor beta chains below were found in one sample sequenced in a study of blood T cell repertoires in COVID-19. Method: immunoSEQ multiplex PCR; TCRdb's copy keeps in-frame clones and lacks some. The sample yields about 25,000 clones, around nine tenths seen once. Input material: peripheral blood. The receptors derive from a human donor with active COVID-19. The donor label of this sample is uncertain.

This chain links TRBV4-2 with TRBJ2-5; 9 bases line up with TRBD1. Germline CDR1 is LGHNA and CDR2 is YNFKEQ. Trimming at V came to 2 bases and at J to 5 bases, leaving 12 bases not matched to a gene. The CDR3 is 17 amino acids. The CDR3 nucleotides read TGTGCCAGCAGCCAATACCCCGGGGGACAGGGCGGCGAGACCCAGTACTTC. Protein product: CASSQYPGGQGGETQYF.

This clone appeared a single time. The CDR3 is CASRTGPTQPQHF. CDR3 bases: TGTGCCAGCAGGACAGGGCCGACTCAGCCCCAGCATTTT. V and J are TRBV6-5 and TRBJ1-5; 7 positions agree with TRBD1. The CDR3 spans 13 residues. CDR1 is MNHEY, CDR2 SVGAGI, per germline. With V trimmed by 6 bases and J by 6 bases, 5 bases remained unmatched.

CDR3 in DNA: TGCGCCAGCAGCCCAGACCATCCTACAGCGGGAACTTACAATGAGCAGTTCTTC. Its translation is CASSPDHPTAGTYNEQFF. The chain couples TRBV4-1 to TRBJ2-1, with 7 bases that match TRBD2. The germline V gene has CDR1 MGHRA and CDR2 YSYEKL. After removal of 4 bases from V and 4 bases from J, the junction contained 16 bases not matched to a gene. The CDR3 contains 18 residues.

This sequence joins TRBV6-6 and TRBJ1-2; D may be TRBD1 (6 bases). V dropped 6 bases and J dropped 0 bases, with 14 bases sitting between them. Germline V gene data show CDR1 as MNHNY and CDR2 as SVGAGI (reference sequence). The CDR3 contains 15 residues. This CDR3 is CASSVTGNANYGYTF. The CDR3 DNA reads as TGTGCCAGCAGCGTCACAGGGAACGCTAACTATGGCTACACCTTC.

This chain connects TRBV9 to TRBJ1-1; 8 positions agree with TRBD1. The CDR3 totals 14 residues. The ends lost 4 bases at V and 5 bases at J; junction bases unmatched: 7. Germline V gives CDR1 SGDLS, CDR2 YYNGEE. CDR3 bases: TGTGCCAGCAGCCAGGGACAGGCAATTACTGAAGCTTTCTTT. This codes for CASSQGQAITEAFF.

The chain joins TRBV6-6 to TRBJ2-1; TRBD1 agrees at 7 bases. V lost 2 bases and J lost 10; bases outside the gene matches: 2. The CDR3 loop spans 12 amino acids. Germline lookup yields CDR1 MNHNY and CDR2 SVGAGI (reference sequence). CDR3 residues: CASSYGTVEQFF. CDR3 in DNA: TGTGCCAGCAGTTACGGGACAGTGGAGCAGTTCTTC.

The CDR3 nucleotides read TGTGCCAGCAGCCCACAGGCCAGCTCCTACAATGAGCAGTTCTTC. Amino acid sequence: CASSPQASSYNEQFF. V gene TRBV9 combines with J gene TRBJ2-1; D is possibly TRBD1 (5 bases). The CDR3 is made up of 15 amino acids. Trimming pared 4 bases from V and 0 bases from J, leaving 11 bases between. CDR1 and CDR2 from the germline V gene are SGDLS and YYNGEE.

The chain is built from TRBV15 and TRBJ1-2, with a possible D match to TRBD1 (5 bases). Germline V gene sequence: CDR1 LNHNV, CDR2 YYDKDF (reference sequence). The V end was cut by 5 bases, the J end by 1 base, with 20 bases between. The CDR3 is 17 residues long. The CDR3 sequence is CATSGPRQGSVNYGYTF. The CDR3 DNA reads as TGTGCCACCAGCGGTCCCCGCCAGGGATCGGTTAACTATGGCTACACCTTC.

This rearrangement joins TRBV19 to TRBJ2-4; 8 nucleotides line up with TRBD2. The ends lost 5 bases at V and 0 bases at J; junction bases unmatched: 3. The CDR3 is 15 residues long. Germline V CDR1 and CDR2: LNHDA, SQIVND (reference sequence). The CDR3 is CASSYSGTAKNIQYF. In DNA form, the CDR3 reads TGTGCCAGTAGTTATAGCGGGACAGCCAAAAACATTCAGTACTTC.

The chain has TRBV28 and TRBJ2-1, with D perhaps TRBD2 (6 bases). Germline values: CDR1 MDHEN, CDR2 SYDVKM. This CDR3 spans 17 amino acids. The V and J ends lost 6 bases and 5 bases respectively, with 23 bases between them. This chain's CDR3 is CASRLLPTSDINNEQFF. The CDR3, as DNA: TGTGCCAGCAGACTCCTACCGACTAGTGATATCAACAATGAGCAGTTCTTC. The complete variable domain, with remaining parts taken from reference TRBV28 and TRBJ2-1, reads DVKVTQSSRYLVKRTGEKVFLECVQDMDHENMFWYRQDPGLGLRLIYFSYDVKMKEKGDIPEGYSVSREKKERFSLILESASTNQTSMYLCASRLLPTSDINNEQFFGPGTRLTVL.

This clone came up a few times. This sequence joins TRBV5-4 and TRBJ2-7, with 10 bases aligning to TRBD2. This CDR3 region has 15 residues. Germline CDR1 is SGHNT and CDR2 is YYREEE (reference sequence). The V and J ends lost 0 bases and 4 bases, in that order; junction bases with no gene match: 4. The CDR3 region is CASSLGPSGSYEQYF. CDR3 DNA: TGTGCCAGCAGCTTGGGCCCTAGCGGGAGTTACGAGCAGTACTTC.

The V call is TRBV9, the J call TRBJ2-3; a weak D match, TRBD2 (6 bases). Germline CDR1 reads SGDLS; CDR2 reads YYNGEE. CDR3 length: 14 residues. Trimming cost V 4 bases and J 2 bases, with 11 bases left between them. Here the CDR3 DNA reads TGTGCCAGCAGCTTGGGACTGGTCACAGATACGCAGTATTTT. Translating gives CASSLGLVTDTQYF. The entire variable domain, with the rest obtained from reference TRBV9 and TRBJ2-3, is as follows: DSGVTQTPKHLITATGQRVTLRCSPRSGDLSVYWYQQSLDQGLQFLIQYYNGEERAKGNILERFSAQQFPDLHSELNLSSLELGDSALYFCASSLGLVTDTQYFGPGTRLTVL.

This chain connects TRBV2 to TRBJ2-1; weak D call: TRBD2 (6 bases). Germline CDR1 SNHLY, CDR2 FYNNEI. Between the trimmed V and J ends, which lost 6 bases and 2 bases, there was a span of 11 bases. CDR3 length equals 14 residues. CDR3 loop: CASRDGTPYNEQFF. CDR3 in DNA: TGTGCCAGCAGGGATGGGACTCCCTACAATGAGCAGTTCTTC.

The chain has TRBV19 and TRBJ2-4, with 8 nucleotides matching TRBD1. Unmatched junction bases numbered 9, after V lost 4 bases and J lost 1 base. The length of the CDR3 is 17 residues. In germline, CDR1 is LNHDA, CDR2 SQIVND (reference sequence). For the CDR3, the DNA is TGTGCCAGTAGTACGCTTACAGGGGGGCGGGCCAAAAACATTCAGTACTTC. This gives the protein CASSTLTGGRAKNIQYF.

The gene calls are TRBV19 and TRBJ2-7; 11 bases are shared with TRBD1. This CDR3 has 15 residues. Germline CDR1 LNHDA, CDR2 SQIVND (reference sequence). With V trimmed by 2 bases and J by 3 bases, 3 bases remained unmatched. CDR3 DNA sequence: TGTGCCAGTAGTATATCTGGGACAGGGGGCTACGAGCAGTACTTC. Translated: CASSISGTGGYEQYF.

The chain has TRBV29-1 and TRBJ2-7; TRBD2 aligns across 12 bases. With 1 base clipped from V and 0 bases from J, the junction kept 4 bases outside the gene matches. The CDR3 runs to 16 residues. Germline loops: CDR1 SQVTM, CDR2 ANQGSEA. The CDR3 DNA follows: TGCAGCGTTGAAGGGTGGACTAGCGGGACCTCCTACGAGCAGTACTTC. Its translation is CSVEGWTSGTSYEQYF.

The CDR3 loop is CATDRDRESYGYTF. The CDR3 DNA sequence: TGTGCCACCGACCGGGACAGGGAATCGTATGGCTACACCTTC. This chain links TRBV28 with TRBJ1-2, with TRBD1 matching over 9 bases. The length of the CDR3 is 14 residues. Unmatched junction bases numbered 11, after V lost 10 bases and J lost 5 bases. Germline V gene lookup returns CDR1 MDHEN and CDR2 SYDVKM.

The chain links TRBV27 to TRBJ2-5; no reliable D call. The CDR3 is 15 amino acids. Germline assignment: CDR1 MNHEY and CDR2 SMNVEV (reference sequence). Trimming shortened V by 4 bases and J by 0 bases, and 12 bases separated the two germline ends. CDR3 sequence: CASSSYSSHQETQYF. The CDR3 DNA reads TGTGCCAGCAGTTCCTACTCTAGTCACCAAGAGACCCAGTACTTC.

This chain uses TRBV14 with TRBJ2-5; 8 bases match TRBD1. Looked up from germline, CDR1 is SGHDN and CDR2 is FVKESK. V lost 4 bases, J lost 5 bases, and 9 bases stayed unmatched. This CDR3 contains 15 residues. CDR3 sequence: CASSPQGAPWETQYF. Here the CDR3 DNA reads TGTGCCAGCAGCCCCCAGGGGGCCCCTTGGGAGACCCAGTACTTC.

This chain joins TRBV5-4 and TRBJ1-2, with D possibly being TRBD1 (6 bases). V lost 5 bases and J lost 4, with 21 bases in between. The CDR3 has 16 residues. Germline V gives CDR1 SGHNT, CDR2 YYREEE (reference sequence). The CDR3 bases are TGTGCCAGCAGTTCCAAACGACAGGTACTTCCCTATGGCTACACCTTC. Residues: CASSSKRQVLPYGYTF.

The chain recombines TRBV3-1 (or the pseudogene TRBV3-2) with TRBJ2-1; D gene ambiguous. The CDR3 has 13 amino acids. Trimming removed 3 bases from V and 9 bases from J, with 12 bases in between. Germline V lookup: CDR1 LGHDT, CDR2 YNNKEL (reference sequence). The CDR3 spells CASSQVGASEQFF. As DNA, the CDR3 is TGTGCCAGCAGCCAGGTCGGCGCTAGTGAGCAGTTCTTC.

This clone has only one observation. The rearrangement links TRBV6-5 to TRBJ1-1; maybe TRBD1 (5 bases). This CDR3 has 13 residues. Trimming stripped 6 bases from V and 5 bases from J, with 13 bases between. Germline CDR1 is MNHEY and CDR2 is SVGAGI. The CDR3 region has the DNA TGTGCCAGCAGCGCTGTCAGGGAAACTGAAGCTTTCTTT. Encoded protein: CASSAVRETEAFF.

This chain uses TRBV7-3 with TRBJ2-1; D remains unclear. V was trimmed by 1 base and J by 7 bases, leaving 14 bases between them. Germline CDR1 and CDR2: SGHTA and FQGTGA. CDR3 length: 15 residues. CDR3 amino acids: CASSLNPNGLNEQFF. The CDR3 nucleotides read TGTGCCAGCAGCTTAAACCCCAATGGGCTAAATGAGCAGTTCTTC. Drawing the rest from reference TRBV7-3 and TRBJ2-1, the complete variable domain is GAGVSQTPSNKVTEKGKYVELRCDPISGHTALYWYRQSLGQGPEFLIYFQGTGAADDSGLPNDRFFAVRPEGSVSTLKIQRTERGDSAVYLCASSLNPNGLNEQFFGPGTRLTVL.

The chain recombines TRBV15 with TRBJ2-1, with D tentatively TRBD2 (6 bases). V lost 8 bases, J lost 1 base, and 18 bases lay in between. CDR1 and CDR2 (germline): LNHNV, YYDKDF (reference sequence). The CDR3 contains 16 residues. This CDR3 reads CATWTTRERSYNEQFF. The CDR3 coding sequence is TGTGCCACCTGGACTACCCGGGAGAGGTCCTACAATGAGCAGTTCTTC.

J is TRBJ2-1 and V is TRBV2, with a weak D call TRBD2 (5 bases). Germline lookup yields CDR1 SNHLY and CDR2 FYNNEI. Trimming left V 4 bases short and J 9 bases short, with 13 bases between. This CDR3 has 13 residues. The CDR3 region has the DNA TGTGCCAGCAGTGGAGTTTTGACTATTGAGCAGTTCTTC. Translated: CASSGVLTIEQFF.